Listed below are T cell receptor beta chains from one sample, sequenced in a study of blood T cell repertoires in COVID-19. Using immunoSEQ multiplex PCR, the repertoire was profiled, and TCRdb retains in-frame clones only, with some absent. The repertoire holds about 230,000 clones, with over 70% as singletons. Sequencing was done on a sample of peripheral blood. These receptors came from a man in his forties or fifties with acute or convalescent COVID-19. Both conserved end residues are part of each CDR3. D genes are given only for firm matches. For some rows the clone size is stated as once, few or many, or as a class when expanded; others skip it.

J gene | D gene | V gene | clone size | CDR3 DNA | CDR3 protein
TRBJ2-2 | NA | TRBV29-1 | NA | TGCAGCGTTGAGTTCTCAGGGTCGGGGGAGCTGTTTTTT | CSVEFSGSGELFF
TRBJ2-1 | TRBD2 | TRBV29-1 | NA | TGCAGCGTTGAATGGACTAGCGATGGAAATGAGCAGTTCTTC | CSVEWTSDGNEQFF
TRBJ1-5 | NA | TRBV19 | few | TGTGCCAGTAGTATTTGGGGAGGGTCCAATCAGCCCCAGCATTTT | CASSIWGGSNQPQHF
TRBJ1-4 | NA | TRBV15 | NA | TGTGCCACCAGCAGTGGGAGCGGAGTTAATGAAAAACTGTTTTTT | CATSSGSGVNEKLFF
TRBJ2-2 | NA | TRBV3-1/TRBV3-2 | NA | TGTGCCAGCAGCCCCAGACAAGGCGACACCGGGGAGCTGTTTTTT | CASSPRQGDTGELFF
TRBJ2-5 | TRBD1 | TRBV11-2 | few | TGTGCCAGCAGCCTTCAAAGGGTGGACAGGGAAAAAGAGACCCAGTACTTC | CASSLQRVDREKETQYF
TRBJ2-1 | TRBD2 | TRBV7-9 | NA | TGTGCCAGCAGCGCCCTTGTTTCTAGCGGGTACAATGAGCAGTTCTTC | CASSALVSSGYNEQFF
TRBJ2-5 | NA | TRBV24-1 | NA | TGTGCCACCAGTGACCCCCGACAGACGGAGACCCAGTACTTC | CATSDPRQTETQYF
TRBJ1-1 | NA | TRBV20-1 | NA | TGCAGTGCTAGTGGGGTTGCGGCCTTTGAGAACACTGAAGCTTTCTTT | CSASGVAAFENTEAFF
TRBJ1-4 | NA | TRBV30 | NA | TGTGCCTGGCGTCCCCGGGACTCTGGGAATGAAAAACTGTTTTTT | CAWRPRDSGNEKLFF
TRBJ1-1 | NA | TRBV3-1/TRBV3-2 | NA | TGTGCCAGCAGCCAATCCCTCAGGACTGAAGCTTTCTTT | CASSQSLRTEAFF
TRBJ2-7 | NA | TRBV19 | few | TGTGCCAGTAGTATTCAACAGAGCATCGGCGAGCAGTACTTC | CASSIQQSIGEQYF
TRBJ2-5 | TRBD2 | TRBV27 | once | TGTGCCAGCAGTTACAGCGGGAGGGGTCAAGAGACCCAGTACTTC | CASSYSGRGQETQYF
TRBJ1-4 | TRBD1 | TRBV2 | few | TGTGCCAGCAGTGAAGCGACGACAGGGGGGGATGAAAAACTGTTTTTT | CASSEATTGGDEKLFF
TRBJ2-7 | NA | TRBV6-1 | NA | TGTGCCAGCAGTGAAAGTACAGGGCCCCTAAACGAGCAGTACTTC | CASSESTGPLNEQYF
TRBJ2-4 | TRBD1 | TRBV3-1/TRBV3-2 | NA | TGTGCCAGCAGCCAAGATCAGGGACAGCGCAAAAACATTCAGTACTTC | CASSQDQGQRKNIQYF
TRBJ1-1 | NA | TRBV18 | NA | TGTGCCAGCTCACCACTTCAGGGAATTTCTGAAGCTTTCTTT | CASSPLQGISEAFF
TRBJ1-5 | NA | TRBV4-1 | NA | TGCGCCAGCAGCCCCGCGGGGGTGGGTCAGCCCCAGCATTTT | CASSPAGVGQPQHF
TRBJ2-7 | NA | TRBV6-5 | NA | TGTGCCAGCAGGGCGGAACCCTACGAGCAGTACTTC | CASRAEPYEQYF